This T cell receptor beta chain stems from a study of T cells in Graves' hyperthyroidism and ophthalmopathy. RNA transcripts provided the source from which TCR beta CDR3 regions were amplified. The TCR CDR3 first-round RT-PCR relied on the HTBI primer set. TCRdb reprocessed the multiplex PCR reads with MiXCR, giving one entry per CDR3 protein. The table records 500,000 to 600,000 distinct CDR3 sequences, 15% to 20% of them present only once. This clonotype occurred a few times. Germline CDR1 and CDR2: SNHLY and FYNNEI. The J segment lost 7 bases and the V segment lost 4 bases, leaving 10 bases of the junction unmatched. The CDR3 extends over 15 amino acids.

Source material: blood. This chain connects TRBV2 to TRBJ2-1; TRBD2 matches 7 bases. This TCR came from a man aged 40-55 years with Graves' ophthalmopathy. CDR3 loop: CASSGGGGERNEQFF. CDR3 DNA: TGTGCCAGCAGTGGGGGGGGGGGGGAGAGGAATGAGCAGTTCTTC. Full variable domain (remainder filled in from reference TRBV2 and TRBJ2-1): EPEVTQTPSHQVTQMGQEVILRCVPISNHLYFYWYRQILGQKVEFLVSFYNNEISEKSEIFDDQFSVERPDGSNFTLKIRSTKLEDSAMYFCASSGGGGERNEQFFGPGTRLTVL.